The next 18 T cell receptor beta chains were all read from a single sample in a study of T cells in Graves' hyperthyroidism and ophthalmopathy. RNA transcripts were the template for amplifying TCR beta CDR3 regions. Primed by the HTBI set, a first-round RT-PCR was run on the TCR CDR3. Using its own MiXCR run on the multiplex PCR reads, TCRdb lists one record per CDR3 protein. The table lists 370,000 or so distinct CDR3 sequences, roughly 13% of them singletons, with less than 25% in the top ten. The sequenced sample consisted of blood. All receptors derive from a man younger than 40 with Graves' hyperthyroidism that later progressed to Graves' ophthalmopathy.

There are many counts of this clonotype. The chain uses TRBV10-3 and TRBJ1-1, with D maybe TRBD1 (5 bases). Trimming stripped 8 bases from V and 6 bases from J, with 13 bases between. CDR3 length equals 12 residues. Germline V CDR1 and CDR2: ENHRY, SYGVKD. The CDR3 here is CAIWGGSSEAFF. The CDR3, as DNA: TGTGCCATCTGGGGGGGTTCCTCTGAAGCTTTCTTT.

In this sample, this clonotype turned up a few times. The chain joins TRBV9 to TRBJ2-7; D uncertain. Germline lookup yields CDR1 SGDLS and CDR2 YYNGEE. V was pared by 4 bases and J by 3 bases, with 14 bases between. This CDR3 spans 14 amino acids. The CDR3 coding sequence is TGTGCCAGCAGCCCCTTGGGGTACAGCTACGAGCAGTACTTC. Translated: CASSPLGYSYEQYF. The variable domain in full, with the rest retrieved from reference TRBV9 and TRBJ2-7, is DSGVTQTPKHLITATGQRVTLRCSPRSGDLSVYWYQQSLDQGLQFLIQYYNGEERAKGNILERFSAQQFPDLHSELNLSSLELGDSALYFCASSPLGYSYEQYFGPGTRLTVT.

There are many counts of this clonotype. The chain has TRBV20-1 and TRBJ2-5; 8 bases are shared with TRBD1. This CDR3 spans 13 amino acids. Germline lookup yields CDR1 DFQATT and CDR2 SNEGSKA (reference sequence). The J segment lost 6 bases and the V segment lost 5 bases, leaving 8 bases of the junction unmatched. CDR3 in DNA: TGCAGTGCTGAAAGGACAGGGCCGAAGACCCAGTACTTC. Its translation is CSAERTGPKTQYF.

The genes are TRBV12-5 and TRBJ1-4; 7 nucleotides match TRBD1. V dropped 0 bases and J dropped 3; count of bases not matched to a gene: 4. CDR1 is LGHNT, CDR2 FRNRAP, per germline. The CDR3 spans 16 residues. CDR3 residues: CASGLVLQGANEKLFF. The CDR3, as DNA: TGTGCTAGTGGTTTGGTACTCCAGGGGGCTAATGAAAAACTGTTTTTT.

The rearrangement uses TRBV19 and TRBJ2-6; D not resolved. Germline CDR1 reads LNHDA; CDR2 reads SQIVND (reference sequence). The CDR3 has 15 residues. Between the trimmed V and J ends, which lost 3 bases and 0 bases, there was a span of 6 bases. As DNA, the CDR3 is TGTGCCAGTAGTATGTCCTTCTCTGGGGCCAACGTCCTGACTTTC. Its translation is CASSMSFSGANVLTF. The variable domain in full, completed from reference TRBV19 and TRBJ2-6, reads DGGITQSPKYLFRKEGQNVTLSCEQNLNHDAMYWYRQDPGQGLRLIYYSQIVNDFQKGDIAEGYSVSREKKESFPLTVTSAQKNPTAFYLCASSMSFSGANVLTFGAGSRLTVL.

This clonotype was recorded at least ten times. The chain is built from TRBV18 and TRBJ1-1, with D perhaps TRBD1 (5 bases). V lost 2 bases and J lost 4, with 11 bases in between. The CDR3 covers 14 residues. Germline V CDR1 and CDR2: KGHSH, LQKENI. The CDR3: CASSPWGGSTEAFF. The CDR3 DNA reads TGTGCCAGCTCACCATGGGGCGGGAGCACTGAAGCTTTCTTT.

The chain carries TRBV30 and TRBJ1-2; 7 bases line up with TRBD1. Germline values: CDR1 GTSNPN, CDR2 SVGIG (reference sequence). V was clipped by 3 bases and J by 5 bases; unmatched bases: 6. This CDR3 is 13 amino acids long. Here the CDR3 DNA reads TGTGCCTGGAGCCACCAGGGGGATTATGGCTACACCTTC. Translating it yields CAWSHQGDYGYTF.

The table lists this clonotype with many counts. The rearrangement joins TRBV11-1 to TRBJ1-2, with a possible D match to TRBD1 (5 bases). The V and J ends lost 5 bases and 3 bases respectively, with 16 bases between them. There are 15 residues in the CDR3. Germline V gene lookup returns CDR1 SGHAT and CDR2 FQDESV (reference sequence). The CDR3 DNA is TGTGCCAGCAGCGGCTACCTCGGGACGGACTATGGCTACACCTTC. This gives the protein CASSGYLGTDYGYTF.

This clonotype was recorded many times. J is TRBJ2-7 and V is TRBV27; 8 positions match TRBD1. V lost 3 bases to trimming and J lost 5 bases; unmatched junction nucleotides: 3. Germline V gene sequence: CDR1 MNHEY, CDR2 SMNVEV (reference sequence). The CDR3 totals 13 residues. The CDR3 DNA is TGTGCCAGCAGTTTCGACAGGGGCCACGAGCAGTACTTC. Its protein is CASSFDRGHEQYF.

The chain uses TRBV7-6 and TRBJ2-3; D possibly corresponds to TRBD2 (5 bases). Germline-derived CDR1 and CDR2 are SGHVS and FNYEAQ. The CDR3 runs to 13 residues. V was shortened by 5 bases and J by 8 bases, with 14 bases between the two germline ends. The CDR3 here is CASSPEEDFTQYF. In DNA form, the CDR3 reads TGTGCCAGCAGCCCAGAGGAGGATTTTACGCAGTATTTT.

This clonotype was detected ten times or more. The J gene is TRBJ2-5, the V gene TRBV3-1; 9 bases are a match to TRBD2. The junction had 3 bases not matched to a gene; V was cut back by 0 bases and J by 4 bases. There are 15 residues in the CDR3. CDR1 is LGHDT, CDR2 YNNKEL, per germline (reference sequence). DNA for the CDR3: TGTGCCAGCAGCCAAGAGGGACTAGCTAGAGAGACCCAGTACTTC. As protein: CASSQEGLARETQYF.

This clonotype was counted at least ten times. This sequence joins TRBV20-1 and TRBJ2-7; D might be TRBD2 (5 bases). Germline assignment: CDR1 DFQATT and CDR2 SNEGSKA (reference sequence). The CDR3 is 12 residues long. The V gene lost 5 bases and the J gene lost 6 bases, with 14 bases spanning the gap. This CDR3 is CSAPRGRGEQYF. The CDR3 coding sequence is TGCAGTGCTCCCCGCGGGCGCGGCGAGCAGTACTTC.

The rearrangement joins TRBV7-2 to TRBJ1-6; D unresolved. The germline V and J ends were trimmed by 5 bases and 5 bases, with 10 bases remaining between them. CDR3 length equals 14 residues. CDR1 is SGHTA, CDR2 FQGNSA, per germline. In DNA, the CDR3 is TGTGCCAGCAGCCAGACACCTGATAATTCACCCCTCCACTTT. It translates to CASSQTPDNSPLHF.

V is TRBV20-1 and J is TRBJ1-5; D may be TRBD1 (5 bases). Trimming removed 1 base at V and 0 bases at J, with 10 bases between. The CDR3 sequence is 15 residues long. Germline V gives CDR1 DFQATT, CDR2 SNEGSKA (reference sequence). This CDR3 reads CSARVDTNSNQPQHF. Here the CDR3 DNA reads TGCAGTGCTAGAGTGGACACGAATAGCAATCAGCCCCAGCATTTT.

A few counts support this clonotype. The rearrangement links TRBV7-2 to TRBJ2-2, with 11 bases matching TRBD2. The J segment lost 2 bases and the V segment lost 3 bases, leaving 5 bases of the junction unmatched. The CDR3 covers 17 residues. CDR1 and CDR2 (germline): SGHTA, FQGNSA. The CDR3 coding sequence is TGTGCCAGCAGCTTCGGGCTAGCGGGGGGTAACACCGGGGAGCTGTTTTTT. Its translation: CASSFGLAGGNTGELFF. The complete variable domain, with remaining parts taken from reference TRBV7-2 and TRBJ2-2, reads GAGVSQSPSNKVTEKGKDVELRCDPISGHTALYWYRQSLGQGLEFLIYFQGNSAPDKSGLPSDRFSAERTGGSVSTLTIQRTQQEDSAVYLCASSFGLAGGNTGELFFGEGSRLTVL.

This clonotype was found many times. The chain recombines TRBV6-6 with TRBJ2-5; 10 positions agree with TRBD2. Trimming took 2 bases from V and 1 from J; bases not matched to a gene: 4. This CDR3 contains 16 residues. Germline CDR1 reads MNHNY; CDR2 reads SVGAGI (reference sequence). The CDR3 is CASSYGSGGIQETQYF. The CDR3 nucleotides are TGTGCCAGCAGTTACGGTAGCGGGGGGATCCAAGAGACCCAGTACTTC.

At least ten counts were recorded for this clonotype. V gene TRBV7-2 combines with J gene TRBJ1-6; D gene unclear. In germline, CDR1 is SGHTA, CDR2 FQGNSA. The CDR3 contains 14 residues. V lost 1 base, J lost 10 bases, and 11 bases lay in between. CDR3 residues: CASSLDIGHSPLHF. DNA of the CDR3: TGTGCCAGCAGCTTAGATATAGGGCACTCACCCCTCCACTTT.

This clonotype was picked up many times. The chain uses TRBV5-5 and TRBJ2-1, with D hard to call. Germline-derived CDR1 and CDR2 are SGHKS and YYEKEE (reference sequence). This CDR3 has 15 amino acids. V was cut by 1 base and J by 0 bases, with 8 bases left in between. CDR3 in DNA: TGTGCCAGCAGCTTGTCGGCCGGCTCCTACAATGAGCAGTTCTTC. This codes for CASSLSAGSYNEQFF.